The 17 T cell receptor beta chains listed next were all sequenced from one sample in a study of cytomegalovirus exposure and HLA in healthy donors. PCR was performed using 60 Vbeta and 13 Jbeta primers. Sequenced by immunoSEQ multiplex PCR; TCRdb stores in-frame clones only, minus some. In the table there are 150,000 to 180,000 clones, over 75% of which are singletons. Sequencing was performed on PBMCs. These receptor sequences come from a woman aged 40-49 years in good health and CMV-seropositive.

This clone was counted once. The J gene is TRBJ2-1, the V gene TRBV6-5, with 12 bases identical to TRBD2. In germline, CDR1 is MNHEY, CDR2 SVGAGI. The CDR3 has 16 residues. V lost 4 bases to trimming and J lost 9 bases; unmatched junction nucleotides: 10. The CDR3 sequence: CASSSLRLAGVTEQFF. CDR3 DNA: TGTGCCAGCAGTTCTCTTAGACTAGCGGGAGTTACTGAGCAGTTCTTC.

The chain joins TRBV5-6 to TRBJ1-1; D gene unclear. Per the germline V gene, CDR1 is SGHDT and CDR2 is YYEEEE. The V and J ends lost 7 bases and 4 bases respectively, with 14 bases between them. The CDR3 contains 13 residues. The CDR3 sequence: CASCQWAGTEAFF. The CDR3 region has the DNA TGTGCCAGCTGTCAGTGGGCGGGCACTGAAGCTTTCTTT. Full variable domain (missing parts from reference TRBV5-6 and TRBJ1-1): DAGVTQSPTHLIKTRGQQVTLRCSPKSGHDTVSWYQQALGQGPQFIFQYYEEEERQRGNFPDRFSGHQFPNYSSELNVNALLLGDSALYLCASCQWAGTEAFFGQGTRLTVV.

The chain employs TRBV7-2 and TRBJ1-1, with 10 nucleotides matching TRBD1. The length of the CDR3 is 16 residues. Trimming at V came to 0 bases and at J to 4 bases, leaving 5 bases not matched to a gene. Germline V gives CDR1 SGHTA, CDR2 FQGNSA. CDR3 bases: TGTGCCAGCAGCTTAGCGACAGGGGGCCTGGGCACTGAAGCTTTCTTT. Amino acids: CASSLATGGLGTEAFF. Full variable domain (outside the CDR3, taken from reference TRBV7-2 and TRBJ1-1): GAGVSQSPSNKVTEKGKDVELRCDPISGHTALYWYRQSLGQGLEFLIYFQGNSAPDKSGLPSDRFSAERTGGSVSTLTIQRTQQEDSAVYLCASSLATGGLGTEAFFGQGTRLTVV.

This clone came up once. This chain connects TRBV5-6 to TRBJ1-1; 7 nucleotides match TRBD1. This CDR3 has 15 residues. V lost 3 bases to trimming and J lost 4 bases; unmatched junction nucleotides: 9. The germline V gene encodes CDR1 SGHDT and CDR2 YYEEEE. The CDR3 region has the DNA TGTGCCAGCAGCTCCCCGACAGGGACCATCACTGAAGCTTTCTTT. Translation: CASSSPTGTITEAFF.

J is TRBJ2-3 and V is TRBV30, with TRBD2 matching over 9 bases. This CDR3 is built from 13 residues. The V gene's germline CDR1 is GTSNPN and CDR2 SVGIG (reference sequence). With 4 bases clipped from V and 4 bases from J, the junction kept 3 bases outside the gene matches. CDR3 protein: CAWTSGISDTQYF. The CDR3 coding sequence is TGTGCCTGGACTAGCGGGATATCAGATACGCAGTATTTT.

V usage is TRBV7-6 and J usage is TRBJ2-7, with TRBD1 matching over 8 bases. Per the germline V gene, CDR1 is SGHVS and CDR2 is FNYEAQ. With 5 bases clipped from V and 2 bases from J, the junction kept 8 bases outside the gene matches. There are 15 residues in the CDR3. The CDR3 DNA is TGTGCCAGCAGCCCACGACAGGGGATAACCTACGAGCAGTACTTC. Residues: CASSPRQGITYEQYF.

This chain connects TRBV9 to TRBJ2-7, with D tentatively TRBD2 (5 bases). This CDR3 is 14 amino acids long. The V gene lost 0 bases and the J gene lost 6 bases, with 13 bases spanning the gap. Per germline, CDR1 SGDLS and CDR2 YYNGEE. DNA for the CDR3: TGTGCCAGCAGCGTAGCTCCGTCGGGGTCCGAGCAGTACTTC. Protein product: CASSVAPSGSEQYF. Together with reference TRBV9 and TRBJ2-7, the CDR3 gives the full variable domain: DSGVTQTPKHLITATGQRVTLRCSPRSGDLSVYWYQQSLDQGLQFLIQYYNGEERAKGNILERFSAQQFPDLHSELNLSSLELGDSALYFCASSVAPSGSEQYFGPGTRLTVT.

This clone was observed a few times. The V call is TRBV5-1, the J call TRBJ1-2; 8 bases map to TRBD1. Per germline, CDR1 SGHRS and CDR2 YFSETQ. The ends lost 2 bases at V and 8 bases at J; junction bases unmatched: 11. CDR3 length: 15 amino acids. CDR3 sequence (DNA): TGCGCCAGCAGCTTCGGGACAGGCGGCGGAGGAGGCTACACCTTC. Translated, it gives CASSFGTGGGGGYTF.

The chain joins TRBV4-1 to TRBJ2-3, with TRBD2 matching 10 bases. The CDR3 spans 17 residues. Germline values: CDR1 MGHRA, CDR2 YSYEKL. V was clipped by 0 bases and J by 5 bases; unmatched bases: 8. This chain's CDR3 is CASSQDLSGRARDTQYF. Written as DNA, the CDR3 is TGCGCCAGCAGCCAAGATCTAAGCGGGAGGGCGAGAGATACGCAGTATTTT.

The V and J genes are TRBV4-2 and TRBJ2-7; TRBD2 matches 16 bases. CDR1 LGHNA and CDR2 YNFKEQ come from the germline V gene. V lost 3 bases and J lost 7; bases outside the gene matches: 6. The CDR3 has 16 residues. CDR3 DNA sequence: TGTGCCAGCAGCCAGGGGACTAGCGGGAGGGCGGGAGAGCAGTACTTC. This translates into CASSQGTSGRAGEQYF.

This clone was counted a few times. The chain recombines TRBV6-1 with TRBJ2-3; 9 bases map to TRBD1. The germline gives CDR1 MNHNS, CDR2 SASEGT. V lost 7 bases to trimming and J lost 3 bases; unmatched junction nucleotides: 5. The CDR3 runs to 14 residues. CDR3 DNA: TGTGCCAGCACTCCGGGACAGGGAACAGATACGCAGTATTTT. Translating gives CASTPGQGTDTQYF.

The rearrangement uses TRBV5-1 and TRBJ2-7; D possibly corresponds to TRBD2 (6 bases). The CDR3 spans 14 residues. V shed 0 bases and J shed 3 bases, with 10 bases lying between them. Looked up from germline, CDR1 is SGHRS and CDR2 is YFSETQ. CDR3 amino acids: CASSLVAGNYEQYF. The DNA of the CDR3 is TGCGCCAGCAGCTTGGTGGCGGGAAACTACGAGCAGTACTTC. The entire variable domain, with the rest obtained from reference TRBV5-1 and TRBJ2-7, is as follows: KAGVTQTPRYLIKTRGQQVTLSCSPISGHRSVSWYQQTPGQGLQFLFEYFSETQRNKGNFPGRFSGRQFSNSRSEMNVSTLELGDSALYLCASSLVAGNYEQYFGPGTRLTVT.

J is TRBJ2-7 and V is TRBV7-9, with 11 bases identical to TRBD2. The CDR3 spans 15 residues. Trimming at V came to 5 bases and at J to 1 base, leaving 4 bases not matched to a gene. Germline CDR1 is SEHNR and CDR2 is FQNEAQ (reference sequence). CDR3 sequence (DNA): TGTGCCAGCAGCCAAACTAGCGGGAGTTCCTACGAGCAGTACTTC. It encodes CASSQTSGSSYEQYF.

The chain links TRBV5-4 to TRBJ2-5; 8 bases are a match to TRBD1. J gave up 4 bases and V 1 base, and 9 bases lay outside the gene matches. Germline V gene sequence: CDR1 SGHNT, CDR2 YYREEE (reference sequence). The CDR3 extends over 16 amino acids. The CDR3 DNA follows: TGTGCCAGCAGCTTGAACCCAGGGGGCTCAGGAGAGACCCAGTACTTC. The encoded protein is CASSLNPGGSGETQYF.

V usage is TRBV14 and J usage is TRBJ2-1; maybe TRBD2 (6 bases). CDR3 length equals 14 residues. V was trimmed by 4 bases and J by 4 bases, leaving 11 bases between them. Germline V lookup: CDR1 SGHDN, CDR2 FVKESK. CDR3 DNA: TGTGCCAGCAGCCCGGGAGTAGGGTACAATGAGCAGTTCTTC. Residues: CASSPGVGYNEQFF.

The chain couples TRBV7-2 to TRBJ2-3; D is unclear. V lost 5 bases and J lost 5, with 11 bases in between. CDR3 size: 13 residues. Germline V gene lookup returns CDR1 SGHTA and CDR2 FQGNSA. CDR3 nucleotides: TGTGCCAGCAGCCGCACCCGGTTAGATACGCAGTATTTT. Encoded protein: CASSRTRLDTQYF.

V gene TRBV2 combines with J gene TRBJ1-2; a possible D gene is TRBD1 (6 bases). Germline loops: CDR1 SNHLY, CDR2 FYNNEI. Deletions cut 8 bases from V and 8 bases from J, with 21 bases between. The CDR3 totals 14 residues. In nucleotides, the CDR3 is TGTGCCAGCGGAGAATTTCTACAGGGTCGGGGCTACACCTTC. Its translation is CASGEFLQGRGYTF.